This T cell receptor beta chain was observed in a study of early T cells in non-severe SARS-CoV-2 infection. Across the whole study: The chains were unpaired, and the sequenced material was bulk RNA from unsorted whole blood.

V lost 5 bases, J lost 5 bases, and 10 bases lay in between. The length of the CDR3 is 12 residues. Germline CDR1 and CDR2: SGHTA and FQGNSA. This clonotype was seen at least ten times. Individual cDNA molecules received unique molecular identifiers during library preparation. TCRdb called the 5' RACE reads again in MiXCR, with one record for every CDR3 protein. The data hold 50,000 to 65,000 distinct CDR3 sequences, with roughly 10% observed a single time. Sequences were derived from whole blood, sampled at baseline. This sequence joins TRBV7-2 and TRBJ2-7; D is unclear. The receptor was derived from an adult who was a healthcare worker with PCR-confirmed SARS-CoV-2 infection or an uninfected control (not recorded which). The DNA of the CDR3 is TGTGCCAGCAGCCTGCCCGCGGACGAGCAGTACTTC. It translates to CASSLPADEQYF.